This record covers a single T cell receptor (beta chain). This sample is part of a study of blood T cell repertoires in COVID-19. Per germline, CDR1 SGHAT and CDR2 FQNNGV. CDR3 length: 16 residues. Trimming shortened V by 3 bases and J by 2 bases, and 15 bases separated the two germline ends. In the study's own analysis: The assay estimated nucleated cells by amplifying reference gene primers. Libraries were prepared by immunoSEQ multiplex PCR; TCRdb keeps only in-frame clonotypes and omits some of them. V and J calls and clone size come straight from that table; D and trimming were deduced from the DNA. The data show approximately 210,000 clones, roughly 80% seen once.

Sequences were obtained from peripheral blood. The sequence came from a human donor in a cohort sampled during active COVID-19. The chain uses TRBV11-2 and TRBJ2-3; possibly TRBD2 for D (7 bases). The CDR3 sequence is CASSLLPGGLTDTQYF. CDR3 nucleotide sequence: TGTGCCAGCAGCTTGTTGCCCGGGGGGCTCACAGATACGCAGTATTTT. The full variable domain, its missing parts supplied by reference TRBV11-2 and TRBJ2-3, is EAGVAQSPRYKIIEKRQSVAFWCNPISGHATLYWYQQILGQGPKLLIQFQNNGVVDDSQLPKDRFSAERLKGVDSTLKIQPAKLEDSAVYLCASSLLPGGLTDTQYFGPGTRLTVL.